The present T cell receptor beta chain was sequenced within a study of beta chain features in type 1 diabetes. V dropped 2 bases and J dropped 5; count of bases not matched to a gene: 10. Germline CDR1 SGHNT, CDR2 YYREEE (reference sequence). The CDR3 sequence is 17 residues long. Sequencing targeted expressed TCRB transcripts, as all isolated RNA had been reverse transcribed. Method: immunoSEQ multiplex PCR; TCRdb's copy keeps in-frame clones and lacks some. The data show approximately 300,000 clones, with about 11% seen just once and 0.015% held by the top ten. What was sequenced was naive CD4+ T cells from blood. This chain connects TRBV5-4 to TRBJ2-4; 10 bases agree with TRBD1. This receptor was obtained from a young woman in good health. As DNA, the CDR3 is TGTGCCAGCAGCTTCGGCCAACTAGGACAGGGGGAAAACATTCAGTACTTC. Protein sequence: CASSFGQLGQGENIQYF.